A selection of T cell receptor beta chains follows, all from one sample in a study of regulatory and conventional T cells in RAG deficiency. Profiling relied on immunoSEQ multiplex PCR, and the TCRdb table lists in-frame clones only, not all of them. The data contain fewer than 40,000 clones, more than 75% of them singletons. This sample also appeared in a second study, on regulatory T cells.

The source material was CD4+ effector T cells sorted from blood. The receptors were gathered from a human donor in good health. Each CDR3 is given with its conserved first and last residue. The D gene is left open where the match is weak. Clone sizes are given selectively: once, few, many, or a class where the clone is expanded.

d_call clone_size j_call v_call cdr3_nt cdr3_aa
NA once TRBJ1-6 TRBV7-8 TGTGCCAGCAGCTTATCCGACCCCCTCTTGCCGACAGACCCTAATTCACCCCTCCACTTT CASSLSDPLLPTDPNSPLHF
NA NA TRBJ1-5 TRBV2 TGTGCCAGCAAGGGGGAGGCATCACCCACCGTCCAAGCCCAGCATTTT CASKGEASPTVQAQHF
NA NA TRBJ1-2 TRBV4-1 TGCGCCAGCAGCCAAGCTGGGACATCCTATGGCTACACCTTC CASSQAGTSYGYTF
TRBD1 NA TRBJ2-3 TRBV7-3 TGTGCCAGCAGCTTAACGGGACAGCACACAGATACGCAGTATTTT CASSLTGQHTDTQYF
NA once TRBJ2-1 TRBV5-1 TGCGCCAGCAGCTTGGATGTAGGGACCCACAATGAGCAGTTCTTC CASSLDVGTHNEQFF
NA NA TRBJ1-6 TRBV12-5 TGTGCTAGTGGTTTGGAAACAGGGATACCCCTCCACTTT CASGLETGIPLHF
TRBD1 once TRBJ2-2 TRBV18 TGTGCCAGCTCACTAACGGGACAGGGCGCTTCGCGGGAGCTGTTTTTT CASSLTGQGASRELFF
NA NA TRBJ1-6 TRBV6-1 TGTGCCAGCAGTTCGGGACCCTATAATTCACCCCTCCACTTT CASSSGPYNSPLHF
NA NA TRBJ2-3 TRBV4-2 TGTGCCAGCAGCCAACGTGATTCCACAGATACGCAGTATTTT CASSQRDSTDTQYF
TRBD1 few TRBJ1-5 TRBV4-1 TGCGCCAGCAGCTCGGACCAGGGGGCAAATCAGCCCCAGCATTTT CASSSDQGANQPQHF
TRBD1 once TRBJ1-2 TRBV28 TGTGCCAGCAGTGATTTTTCGGTCCGGGACAGCTATGGCTACACCTTC CASSDFSVRDSYGYTF
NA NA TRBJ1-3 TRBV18 TGTGCCAGCTCTCTGCCCGGGGGCCATGGAAACACCATATATTTT CASSLPGGHGNTIYF
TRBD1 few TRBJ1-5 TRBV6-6 TGTGCCAGCAGTTCCACAGGGGAGAGGGGGCAGCCCCAGCATTTT CASSSTGERGQPQHF
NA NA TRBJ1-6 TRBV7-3 TGTGCCAGCAGCCCCGACCAGACAGCGAATTCACCCCTCCACTTT CASSPDQTANSPLHF
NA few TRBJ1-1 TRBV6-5 TGTGCCAGCAGTTACGGATTGAGAGGGAACACTGAAGCTTTCTTT CASSYGLRGNTEAFF
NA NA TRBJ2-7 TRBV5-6 TGTGCCAGCAGCTTGTTGGGTGACAGAGTATTCTACGAGCAGTACTTC CASSLLGDRVFYEQYF
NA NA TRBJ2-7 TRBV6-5 TGTGCCAGCAGACGAAGGCCGGGGAATACCTACGAGCAGTACTTC CASRRRPGNTYEQYF
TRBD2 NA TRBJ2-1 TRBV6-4 TGTGCCAGCAAGAGAGAGGGACTAGCGGGGGCTAATGAGCAGTTCTTC CASKREGLAGANEQFF
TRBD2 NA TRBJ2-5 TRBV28 TGTGCCAGCAGCAGTACTAGCGGGGGCGGCGAGACCCAGTACTTC CASSSTSGGGETQYF
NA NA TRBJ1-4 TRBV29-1 TGCAGCTATGCAACTAATGAAAAACTGTTTTTT CSYATNEKLFF
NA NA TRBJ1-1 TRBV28 TGTGCCAGCAGTTTATGGGGGGCAGGCGAGAACACTGAAGCTTTCTTT CASSLWGAGENTEAFF
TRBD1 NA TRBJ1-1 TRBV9 TGTGCCAGCAGCGCCTACGGACAGGGAACAGCGGAAGCTTTCTTT CASSAYGQGTAEAFF
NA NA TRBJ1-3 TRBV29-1 TGCAGCGTTGGGGGCAGTAGCTCTGGAAACACCATATATTTT CSVGGSSSGNTIYF
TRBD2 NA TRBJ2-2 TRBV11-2 TGTGCCAGCAGCCCGGCAGGACTAGCGGGCAACACCGGGGAGCTGTTTTTT CASSPAGLAGNTGELFF
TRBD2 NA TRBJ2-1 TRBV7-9 TGTGCCAGCAGCCCCATTCCGCTAGCGGGAGGGTATGAGCAGTTCTTC CASSPIPLAGGYEQFF
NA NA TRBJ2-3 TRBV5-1 TGCGCCAGCAGCTCAGAGCCAGCCCCAGATACGCAGTATTTT CASSSEPAPDTQYF
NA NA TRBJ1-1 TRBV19 TGTGCCAGTAGTAGAGTAGACCCACCGAACACTGAAGCTTTCTTT CASSRVDPPNTEAFF
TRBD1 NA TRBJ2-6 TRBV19 TGTGCCAGTAGTTCCAGGGGGTTAGGGGCCAACGTCCTGACTTTC CASSSRGLGANVLTF
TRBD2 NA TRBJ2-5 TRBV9 TGTGCCAGCAGCCGGACTAGCGGGGGGGCTGATGTCGAGACCCAGTACTTC CASSRTSGGADVETQYF
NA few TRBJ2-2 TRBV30 TGTGCCTGGAGTGTACGGCAGTACACCGGGGAGCTGTTTTTT CAWSVRQYTGELFF
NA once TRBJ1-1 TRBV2 TGTGCCAGCAGTGAATTGGAGGTGACTGAAGCTTTCTTT CASSELEVTEAFF
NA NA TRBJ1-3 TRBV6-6 TGTGCCAGCAGTTACTCAGGGCAGATCTCTGGAAACACCATATATTTT CASSYSGQISGNTIYF
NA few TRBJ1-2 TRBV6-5 TGTGCCAGCAGTTACTCCCGGTATAGGACGACGAAAGGCTACACCTTC CASSYSRYRTTKGYTF
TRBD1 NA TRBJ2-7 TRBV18 TGTGCCAGCTCACCAGGGACAGTGAATTACGAGCAGTACTTC CASSPGTVNYEQYF
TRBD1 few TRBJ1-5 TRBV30 TGTGCCTGGAGTGGTCAGGGGGCCGGATATCAGCCCCAGCATTTT CAWSGQGAGYQPQHF
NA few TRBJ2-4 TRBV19 TGTGCCAGTAGTATGGTGGGAACCAAAAACATTCAGTACTTC CASSMVGTKNIQYF
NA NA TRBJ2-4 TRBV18 TGTGCCAGCTCACCACCAGGGTCCGGCATTCAGTACTTC CASSPPGSGIQYF
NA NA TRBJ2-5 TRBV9 TGTGCCAGCAGCCCTGTGGGGGGAGTTATGGAGACCCAGTACTTC CASSPVGGVMETQYF
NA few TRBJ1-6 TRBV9 TGTGCCAGCAGCGTAGACAGACCTAATTCACCCCTCCACTTT CASSVDRPNSPLHF
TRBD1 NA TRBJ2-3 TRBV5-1 TGCGCCAGCAGCCCGGACAGGGGAACAGATACGCAGTATTTT CASSPDRGTDTQYF
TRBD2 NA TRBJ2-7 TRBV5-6 TGTGCCAGCAGCTTGGATAGCGGGGGGATATACGAGCAGTACTTC CASSLDSGGIYEQYF
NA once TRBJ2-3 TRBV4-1 TGCGCCAGCAGCCCAGTCGACCATCCTAGCACAGATACGCAGTATTTT CASSPVDHPSTDTQYF
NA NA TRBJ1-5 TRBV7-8 TGTGCCAGCAGCACCCTGACGGTGACAAGCAATCAGCCCCAGCATTTT CASSTLTVTSNQPQHF
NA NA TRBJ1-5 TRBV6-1 TGTGCCAGCAGTGTCTCAGCGAGAAATCAGCCCCAGCATTTT CASSVSARNQPQHF
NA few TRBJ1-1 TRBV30 TGTGCCTGGACCCGTGGGGTAGGAGCTTTCTTT CAWTRGVGAFF
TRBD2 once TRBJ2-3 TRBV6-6 TGTGCCAGCAGTTACGGACTAGCGGTAGATACGCAGTATTTT CASSYGLAVDTQYF
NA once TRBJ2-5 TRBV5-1 TGCGCCAGCAGCTTTGGGGGCCTCCAAGAGACCCAGTACTTC CASSFGGLQETQYF
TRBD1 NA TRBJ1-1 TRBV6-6 TGTGCCAGCAGTCACCTCGACAGGGACACTGAAGCTTTCTTT CASSHLDRDTEAFF
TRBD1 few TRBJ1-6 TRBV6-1 TGTGCCAGCACTCGGACAGGGAATAATTCACCCCTCCACTTT CASTRTGNNSPLHF